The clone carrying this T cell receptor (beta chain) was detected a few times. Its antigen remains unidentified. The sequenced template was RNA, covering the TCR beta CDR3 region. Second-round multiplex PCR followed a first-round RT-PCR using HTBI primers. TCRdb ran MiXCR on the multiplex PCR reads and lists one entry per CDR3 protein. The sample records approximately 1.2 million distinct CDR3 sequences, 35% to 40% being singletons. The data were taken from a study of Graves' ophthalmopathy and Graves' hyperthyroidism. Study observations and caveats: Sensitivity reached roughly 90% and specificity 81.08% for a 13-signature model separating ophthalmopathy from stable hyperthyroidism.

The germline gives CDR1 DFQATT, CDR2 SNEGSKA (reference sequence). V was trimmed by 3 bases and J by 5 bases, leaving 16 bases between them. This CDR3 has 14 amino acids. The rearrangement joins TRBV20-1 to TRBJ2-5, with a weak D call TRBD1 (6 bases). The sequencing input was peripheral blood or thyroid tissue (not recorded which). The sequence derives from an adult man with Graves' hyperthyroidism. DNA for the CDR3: TGCAGTGCTAGTATTCAGGGGCGAGGGGAGACCCAGTACTTC. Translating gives CSASIQGRGETQYF.